This T cell receptor beta chain was identified during a study of graft-versus-host responses after intestinal transplantation. Study information: Transplants were multivisceral, liver-intestinal, or isolated intestinal. General study findings and limits: Early post-transplant HvG declines were associated with peak circulating GvH clone levels.

Profiled with immunoSEQ multiplex PCR; TCRdb holds only in-frame clones, not every one. The table records some 13,000 clones, 35% to 40% of them present only once. Responders (around 200,000, CFSE-labeled) were co-plated with around 200,000 irradiated, violet-dye-labeled stimulators. After mixed lymphocyte reaction, dividing CD4+ and CD8+ responder T cells were sorted. The CDR3 is 14 amino acids. Looked up from germline, CDR1 is SNHLY and CDR2 is FYNNEI. V lost 6 bases and J lost 7; bases outside the gene matches: 11. This chain links TRBV2 with TRBJ1-2; 7 nucleotides match TRBD1. This clonotype originated in a human patient who received an intestinal transplant. The source was alloreactive CD4+ T cells from a mixed lymphocyte reaction culture, collected before intestinal transplant. Indicated subset: CFSE-low proliferating T cells sorted from roughly six-day pre-transplant mixed lymphocyte reaction (GvH or HvG direction). The CDR3 DNA sequence: TGTGCCAGCAGCGGGACAGCCGGAGCTCCTGGCTACACCTTC. Translating gives CASSGTAGAPGYTF.